This TCR beta chain was captured by sequencing in a study of PD-1 blockade in mismatch repair-deficient tumors. Study-wide results and caveats: After pembrolizumab, tumor-resident clones rose rapidly, then generally contracted before radiologic responses.

Only in-frame clones appear in the TCRdb table, and some are missing; sequencing was by immunoSEQ multiplex PCR. This sample has about 9,800 clones, with around 88% found just once. Germline-derived CDR1 and CDR2 are SGHTA and FQGTGA. V lost 4 bases, J lost 4 bases, and 32 bases lay in between. CDR3 size: 21 residues. A remark on this clone: Its antigen remains unknown.

Time point reported: 10-day in vitro stimulation with candidate neoantigen peptide 2. An identically run culture lacking peptide was the fold-change baseline. The J gene is TRBJ2-1, the V gene TRBV7-3; tentative D call: TRBD2 (6 bases). The material sequenced was cells cultured in vitro, taken from a patient treated with pembrolizumab. The clonotype comes from an adult with mismatch repair-deficient cancer. CDR3 nucleotide sequence: TGTGCCAGCAGCTCAAGATCAGGCGGTCAGCGGGCCCTTGTAGGTTACAATGAGCAGTTCTTC. Translating it yields CASSSRSGGQRALVGYNEQFF.